Below are 15 T cell receptor beta chains sequenced from a single sample in a study of T cell responses to AZD1222 COVID-19 vaccine. The assay was immunoSEQ multiplex PCR, and TCRdb's table has in-frame clones only and misses some. The sample has approximately 100,000 clones, approximately 89% seen once; the top ten hold 4.5%. The sequencing used peripheral blood, collected on day 0 of AZD1222 vaccination. The receptors originated from an adult in good health.

This clone was seen only a few times. The chain carries TRBV5-4 and TRBJ1-4, with TRBD1 as a possible D gene (5 bases). The CDR3 sequence is 17 residues long. From germline, CDR1 is SGHNT and CDR2 YYREEE (reference sequence). Deletions cut 0 bases from V and 3 bases from J, with 15 bases between. The CDR3 loop reads CASSLGQGTSSNEKLFF. The CDR3 nucleotides are TGTGCCAGCAGCTTGGGCCAGGGTACGTCGTCTAATGAAAAACTGTTTTTT.

The J gene is TRBJ2-7, the V gene TRBV4-1, with a weak D call TRBD1 (5 bases). The CDR3 contains 17 residues. CDR1 and CDR2 from the germline V gene are MGHRA and YSYEKL. Trimming took off 0 bases at V and 0 bases at J, with 15 bases between the two ends. CDR3 sequence (DNA): TGCGCCAGCAGCCAAGACATCGGGCAGGGTGGCTCCTACGAGCAGTACTTC. Encoded protein: CASSQDIGQGGSYEQYF.

This clone was observed a handful of times. The chain recombines TRBV9 with TRBJ1-1; maybe TRBD1 (6 bases). Germline values: CDR1 SGDLS, CDR2 YYNGEE. The V end lost 3 bases, the J end lost 5 bases, and 14 bases lay between the germline ends. The CDR3 loop spans 14 amino acids. The CDR3 loop is CASSGPYRGTEAFF. The CDR3 DNA reads as TGTGCCAGCAGCGGACCCTATAGGGGGACTGAAGCTTTCTTT.

The CDR3 nucleotides are TGCGCCAGCAGTCAATCAAGGGACAGCCTCATGAACACTGAAGCTTTCTTT. The encoded protein is CASSQSRDSLMNTEAFF. The rearrangement links TRBV23-1 to TRBJ1-1; 7 nucleotides line up with TRBD1. TRBV23-1 is placed among ORFs of uncertain function. The V segment lost 0 bases and the J segment 0 bases; nucleotides outside the gene matches: 7. The CDR3 runs to 17 residues.

This clone was seen a handful of times. The chain recombines TRBV4-3 with TRBJ2-2; no definite D call. V dropped 1 base and J dropped 5 bases, with 11 bases sitting between them. The CDR3 spans 15 residues. CDR1 is LGHNA and CDR2 is YSLEER in the germline V gene. This CDR3 is CASSQGAAGTGELFF. For the CDR3, the DNA is TGCGCCAGCAGCCAAGGGGCCGCTGGTACCGGGGAGCTGTTTTTT.

There are a few counts of this clone. The rearrangement joins TRBV9 to TRBJ1-4; 9 positions match TRBD1. V shed 0 bases, J shed 7 bases, and the junction held 7 bases outside the gene matches. The CDR3 sequence is 16 residues long. Germline V lookup: CDR1 SGDLS, CDR2 YYNGEE. The CDR3 reads CASSVAQGAFSEKLFF. In nucleotides, the CDR3 is TGTGCCAGCAGCGTAGCACAGGGGGCGTTTTCTGAAAAACTGTTTTTT.

V usage is TRBV5-6 and J usage is TRBJ2-1, with TRBD1 matching over 9 bases. Germline V gene lookup returns CDR1 SGHDT and CDR2 YYEEEE. This CDR3 comprises 15 residues. With 4 bases clipped from V and 5 bases from J, the junction kept 7 bases outside the gene matches. The CDR3 coding sequence is TGTGCCAGCAGCATCGGACAGGGGTGGCACAATGAGCAGTTCTTC. This translates into CASSIGQGWHNEQFF.

This clone was recorded a few times. The chain joins TRBV27 to TRBJ2-7; D ambiguous. CDR3 length equals 13 residues. Germline V gives CDR1 MNHEY, CDR2 SMNVEV (reference sequence). V shed 7 bases and J shed 0 bases, with 10 bases lying between them. CDR3 region: CASTPGSSYEQYF. Here the CDR3 DNA reads TGTGCCAGCACCCCGGGTAGCTCCTACGAGCAGTACTTC.

The V gene is TRBV7-9, the J gene TRBJ2-7; TRBD2 agrees at 14 bases. With V trimmed by 4 bases and J by 9 bases, 11 bases remained unmatched. The CDR3 contains 16 residues. CDR1 and CDR2 from the germline V gene are SEHNR and FQNEAQ (reference sequence). The chain's CDR3 is CASSSGLAGVIPPQYF. CDR3 in DNA: TGTGCCAGCAGCTCGGGACTAGCGGGGGTGATTCCCCCGCAGTACTTC.

This chain uses TRBV5-6 with TRBJ2-7; tentatively, D is TRBD1 (5 bases). The CDR3 has 15 residues. Germline lookup yields CDR1 SGHDT and CDR2 YYEEEE. Trimming left V 4 bases short and J 0 bases short, with 14 bases between. This chain's CDR3 is CASSGLGQDSYEQYF. In DNA, the CDR3 is TGTGCCAGCAGCGGCCTTGGACAAGACTCCTACGAGCAGTACTTC. Variable domain in full (rest from reference TRBV5-6 and TRBJ2-7): DAGVTQSPTHLIKTRGQQVTLRCSPKSGHDTVSWYQQALGQGPQFIFQYYEEEERQRGNFPDRFSGHQFPNYSSELNVNALLLGDSALYLCASSGLGQDSYEQYFGPGTRLTVT.

Remarks on this clone: The DNA is left out, because the CDR3 cannot be placed on it with certainty; the CDR3 is given as TCRdb lists it. This chain uses TRBV6-5 with TRBJ2-7; TRBD1 is taken as the D call from the table, unchecked against the DNA. Germline V gene lookup returns CDR1 MNHEY and CDR2 SVGAGI. 14 amino acids form the CDR3, both terminal residues included. CDR3 in amino acids: CASSSSWTAYEQYF.

The chain employs TRBV19 and TRBJ2-2; 7 bases are a match to TRBD2. Trimming at V came to 0 bases and at J to 5 bases, leaving 6 bases not matched to a gene. Germline values: CDR1 LNHDA, CDR2 SQIVND (reference sequence). CDR3 length: 16 residues. CDR3 nucleotides: TGTGCCAGTAGTATAGAAGCGGGGTACCTGACCGGGGAGCTGTTTTTT. Amino acid sequence: CASSIEAGYLTGELFF.

This chain connects TRBV7-9 to TRBJ1-6; D is undetermined. This CDR3 region has 15 residues. Germline assignment: CDR1 SEHNR and CDR2 FQNEAQ (reference sequence). V dropped 5 bases and J dropped 7 bases, with 15 bases sitting between them. CDR3 sequence (DNA): TGTGCCAGCAGCCGAACACGGGCCTTAAATTCACCCCTCCACTTT. This encodes CASSRTRALNSPLHF.

The sample holds one count of this clone. The V and J genes are TRBV27 and TRBJ2-7; TRBD1 aligns across 10 bases. Germline V lookup: CDR1 MNHEY, CDR2 SMNVEV (reference sequence). V lost 8 bases to trimming and J lost 0 bases; unmatched junction nucleotides: 10. CDR3 length: 16 residues. The CDR3 here is CASGTPGTGVSYEQYF. Written as DNA, the CDR3 is TGTGCCAGCGGGACCCCCGGGACAGGGGTCTCCTACGAGCAGTACTTC.

The chain links TRBV5-4 to TRBJ1-1; no clear D. V lost 4 bases and J lost 6, with 16 bases in between. Germline CDR1 and CDR2: SGHNT and YYREEE (reference sequence). The CDR3 totals 14 residues. Here the CDR3 reads CASSPMSGGSEAFF. The CDR3 DNA reads TGTGCCAGCAGCCCAATGTCCGGCGGGTCTGAAGCTTTCTTT.